What follows are 30 T cell receptor beta chains derived from one specimen sequenced in a study of blood T cells in healthy people across ages (dated by TCRdb to between 2015 and 2016). Library preparation was by 5' RACE. The data were produced on an Illumina HiSeq 2500. A second PCR of roughly 6 to 12 cycles was run with a J-beta primer mix and a sample-barcoded 5' primer. TCRdb reanalyzed the raw reads on its own, using fastp at Q25 for trimming and MiXCR for clone calling, and kept in-frame beta chains. Entries are consolidated by CDR3 protein sequence, retaining the most common genes and DNA. Present in this sample are about 1.7 million distinct CDR3 sequences, 28% of which were seen just once. The ten largest account for roughly 8% of the sample. Sequencing was performed on blood. These receptors were collected from a woman aged 30 to 39 in good health.

This clonotype occurred many times. The rearrangement joins TRBV14 to TRBJ2-7; D could derive from TRBD1 or TRBD2 (5 bases each). CDR1 and CDR2 (germline): SGHDN, FVKESK. This CDR3 has 13 residues. Trimming took 4 bases from V and 5 from J, leaving 12 bases between them. The CDR3 here is CASSRDQGHEQYF. CDR3 DNA sequence: TGTGCCAGCAGCCGGGACCAGGGCCACGAGCAGTACTTC.

This clonotype was observed at least ten times. This chain links TRBV7-9 with TRBJ2-7; 9 bases align to TRBD1. CDR3 length equals 13 residues. Germline trimming cut 3 bases from V and 5 bases from J; bases unmatched to any gene: 2. CDR1 is SEHNR and CDR2 is FQNEAQ in the germline V gene (reference sequence). The CDR3 DNA is TGTGCCAGCAGCTTCACAGGGGGCCACGAGCAGTACTTC. It encodes CASSFTGGHEQYF. The full variable domain, its missing parts supplied by reference TRBV7-9 and TRBJ2-7, is DTGVSQNPRHKITKRGQNVTFRCDPISEHNRLYWYRQTLGQGPEFLTYFQNEAQLEKSRLLSDRFSAERPKGSFSTLEIQRTEQGDSAMYLCASSFTGGHEQYFGPGTRLTVT.

This clonotype was counted ten times or more. The V call is TRBV7-3, the J call TRBJ2-5; D gene ambiguous. Germline V gene sequence: CDR1 SGHTA, CDR2 FQGTGA. Deletions cut 0 bases from V and 5 bases from J, with 7 bases between. The CDR3 has 13 residues. The CDR3 DNA reads as TGTGCCAGCAGCTTAACGCAGGAGGAGACCCAGTACTTC. This codes for CASSLTQEETQYF.

This clonotype has just a few counts. The junction shows a germline mismatch at one end, possibly a read error. The chain uses TRBV11-2 and TRBJ2-4; tentatively, D is TRBD2 (6 bases). The CDR3 is made up of 15 amino acids. Germline CDR1 SGHAT, CDR2 FQNNGV. The CDR3 DNA reads as TGTGCCGGCAGCTTAGATTTGGGAGGCAAAAACATTCAGTACTTC. This codes for CAGSLDLGGKNIQYF.

This clonotype appeared a few times. The chain joins TRBV9 to TRBJ1-2, with TRBD1 identical over 9 bases. Trimming cost V 4 bases and J 4 bases; bases outside gene matches: 8. Germline V gene sequence: CDR1 SGDLS, CDR2 YYNGEE. The CDR3 has 15 amino acids. CDR3 DNA: TGTGCCAGCAGCCCGAGACTGACAGGGGGCTATGGCTACACCTTC. Encoded protein: CASSPRLTGGYGYTF.

V and J are TRBV10-3 and TRBJ1-5; D unclear. Germline V gives CDR1 ENHRY, CDR2 SYGVKD. V shed 2 bases and J shed 6 bases, with 8 bases lying between them. The CDR3 sequence is 13 residues long. CDR3 region: CAISEDGVQPQHF. The DNA of the CDR3 is TGTGCCATCAGTGAGGACGGGGTTCAGCCCCAGCATTTT.

This CDR3 is CASSPSTGVGFYEQYF. DNA of the CDR3: TGTGCCAGCAGCCCATCGACAGGGGTCGGCTTCTACGAGCAGTACTTC. J is TRBJ2-7 and V is TRBV3-1; TRBD1 aligns across 8 bases. The CDR3 has 16 amino acids. J gave up 3 bases and V 4 bases, and 11 bases lay outside the gene matches. The V gene's germline CDR1 is LGHDT and CDR2 YNNKEL (reference sequence).

This clonotype was observed a handful of times. V gene TRBV12-3 or TRBV12-4 combines with J gene TRBJ1-5; D possibly corresponds to TRBD1 (6 bases). This CDR3 is built from 15 residues. V lost 5 bases and J lost 4, with 15 bases in between. The CDR3 here is CASSPNLDRNQPQHF. CDR3 sequence (DNA): TGTGCCAGCAGTCCCAACCTGGACAGAAATCAGCCCCAGCATTTT.

Concerning this clonotype: A much larger clone is a single base away; this may be a read error. V usage is TRBV5-1 and J usage is TRBJ1-2, with a weak D call TRBD1 (6 bases). This CDR3 has 15 amino acids. In germline, CDR1 is SGHRS, CDR2 YFSETQ. Written as DNA, the CDR3 is TGCGCCAACAGCTTCGGGGACACTGCTAACTATGGCTACACCTTC. It specifies CANSFGDTANYGYTF.

The chain has TRBV6-5 and TRBJ2-7, with a possible D match to TRBD2 (7 bases). Trimming stripped 0 bases from V and 5 bases from J, with 20 bases between. The CDR3 runs to 17 residues. Germline CDR1 reads MNHEY; CDR2 reads SVGAGI. The CDR3 spells CASSYSIPQRDTHEQYF. CDR3 DNA: TGTGCCAGCAGTTACTCGATACCTCAGCGGGACACTCACGAGCAGTACTTC.

This clonotype was seen more than once but under ten times. The chain is built from TRBV12-3 or TRBV12-4 and TRBJ2-7; no reliable D call. V shed 3 bases and J shed 3 bases, with 9 bases lying between them. This CDR3 has 13 amino acids. CDR3 in DNA: TGTGCCAGCAGTTTGAATCGGGTCTACGAGCAGTACTTC. Its protein is CASSLNRVYEQYF.

V and J are TRBV6-2 or TRBV6-3 and TRBJ2-7, with TRBD1 identical over 8 bases. The CDR3 has 13 amino acids. Germline loops: CDR1 MNHEY, CDR2 SVGEGT. The V segment lost 5 bases and the J segment 4 bases; nucleotides outside the gene matches: 4. The CDR3 bases are TGTGCCAGCAGTCAGGGGGCACCTTACGAGCAGTACTTC. Protein product: CASSQGAPYEQYF.

This rearrangement joins TRBV24-1 to TRBJ2-2; TRBD2 aligns across 12 bases. Germline-derived CDR1 and CDR2 are KGHDR and SFDVKD. The CDR3 contains 17 residues. The trim removed 5 bases at V and 4 bases at J, leaving 7 bases unmatched. CDR3 protein: CATSGTSGTRGTGELFF. The DNA for the CDR3 is TGTGCCACCAGTGGGACTAGCGGGACTAGAGGCACCGGGGAGCTGTTTTTT.

V is TRBV6-1 and J is TRBJ2-4; 10 bases align to TRBD2. The DNA end favors TRBJ2-7, so the J call may be wrong. This CDR3 has 14 residues. Germline loops: CDR1 MNHNS, CDR2 SASEGT. The CDR3 here is CASSKLAGSYEQYF. CDR3 in DNA: TGTGCCAGCAGCAAACTAGCGGGGAGCTACGAGCAGTACTTC.

This clonotype was picked up a small number of times. The CDR3 reads CASSREGTGYTF. In DNA, the CDR3 is TGTGCCAGCAGCCGGGAGGGGACCGGCTACACCTTC. This sequence joins TRBV3-1 and TRBJ1-2; a possible D gene is TRBD1 (5 bases). The CDR3 totals 12 residues. From germline, CDR1 is LGHDT and CDR2 YNNKEL (reference sequence). V lost 4 bases and J 8 bases, leaving 11 bases between the germline ends.

The chain is built from TRBV7-2 and TRBJ2-3; D perhaps matches TRBD2 (6 bases). Germline V lookup: CDR1 SGHTA, CDR2 FQGNSA. The CDR3 runs to 16 residues. Trimming shortened V by 5 bases and J by 3 bases, and 18 bases separated the two germline ends. The CDR3 protein is CASSSSRGIWTDTQYF. CDR3 nucleotides: TGTGCCAGCAGCAGTTCACGGGGGATCTGGACAGATACGCAGTATTTT.

The J gene is TRBJ1-2, the V gene TRBV29-1, with a weak D call TRBD1 (6 bases). This CDR3 comprises 13 residues. V lost 3 bases, J lost 3 bases, and 11 bases lay in between. Germline lookup yields CDR1 SQVTM and CDR2 ANQGSEA. The CDR3 nucleotides are TGCAGCGTTGAGAGTCGGGGGCACTATGGCTACACCTTC. Translated, it gives CSVESRGHYGYTF.

The chain's CDR3 is CASSWGQGAEGYTF. In nucleotides, the CDR3 is TGTGCCAGCAGTTGGGGACAGGGGGCTGAGGGCTACACCTTC. This chain links TRBV27 with TRBJ1-2; 12 positions match TRBD1. This CDR3 comprises 14 residues. In germline, CDR1 is MNHEY, CDR2 SMNVEV (reference sequence). After removal of 4 bases from V and 8 bases from J, the junction contained 5 bases not matched to a gene.

A few counts support this clonotype. CDR3 in DNA: TGTGCCAGCAGCCAAGGGCAAGAGTTGGACAATGAGCAGTTCTTC. Translating gives CASSQGQELDNEQFF. The rearrangement uses TRBV9 and TRBJ2-1; unclear D gene. Trimming took off 4 bases at V and 5 bases at J, with 16 bases between the two ends. The CDR3 loop spans 15 amino acids. Looked up from germline, CDR1 is SGDLS and CDR2 is YYNGEE.

The chain carries TRBV25-1 and TRBJ2-3; 8 bases align to TRBD1. This CDR3 is built from 17 residues. CDR1 MGHDK and CDR2 SYGVNS come from the germline V gene. V shed 2 bases and J 4 bases; nucleotides not matched to a gene: 11. CDR3 sequence: CASSEPRTGSGADTQYF. The DNA for the CDR3 is TGTGCCAGCAGTGAACCCCGGACAGGGTCGGGCGCAGATACGCAGTATTTT.

This clonotype appeared many times. J is TRBJ2-7 and V is TRBV15; possibly TRBD2 for D (6 bases). The CDR3 extends over 13 amino acids. Per the germline V gene, CDR1 is LNHNV and CDR2 is YYDKDF (reference sequence). V was trimmed by 5 bases and J by 8 bases, leaving 16 bases between them. CDR3 nucleotides: TGTGCCACCAGCGGGACTTCTCCTTTTCAGCAGTACTTC. Translated, it gives CATSGTSPFQQYF. The full variable domain, its missing parts supplied by reference TRBV15 and TRBJ2-7, is DAMVIQNPRYQVTQFGKPVTLSCSQTLNHNVMYWYQQKSSQAPKLLFHYYDKDFNNEADTPDNFQSRRPNTSFCFLDIRSPGLGDTAMYLCATSGTSPFQQYFGPGTRLTVT.

The V call is TRBV27, the J call TRBJ2-6; TRBD1 matches 9 bases. V was clipped by 11 bases and J by 0 bases; unmatched bases: 11. The CDR3 consists of 17 residues. Germline lookup yields CDR1 MNHEY and CDR2 SMNVEV (reference sequence). The CDR3: CASGDRDRVSGANVLTF. In DNA form, the CDR3 reads TGTGCCTCGGGGGACCGGGACAGGGTCTCTGGGGCCAACGTCCTGACTTTC.

The chain employs TRBV6-5 and TRBJ2-7, with a weak D call TRBD1 (5 bases). This CDR3 is 15 amino acids long. Trimming left V 6 bases short and J 6 bases short, with 21 bases between. The germline V gene has CDR1 MNHEY and CDR2 SVGAGI. CDR3 DNA: TGTGCCAGCAGGGTCGGCTATGGGGCGGTGTCCGAGCAGTACTTC. It encodes CASRVGYGAVSEQYF.

The rearrangement links TRBV7-6 to TRBJ1-3; TRBD1 matches 7 bases. J was trimmed by 4 bases and V by 5 bases; bases with no gene match: 14. CDR1 and CDR2 from the germline V gene are SGHVS and FNYEAQ. This CDR3 has 17 residues. The CDR3 spells CASSLRPQGTSGNTIYF. The CDR3 nucleotides read TGTGCCAGCAGCCTAAGGCCACAGGGGACCTCCGGAAACACCATATATTTT.

This clonotype has at least ten counts. The chain employs TRBV6-5 and TRBJ2-5; 11 nucleotides agree with TRBD2. J gave up 5 bases and V 3 bases, and 11 bases lay outside the gene matches. Germline V CDR1 and CDR2: MNHEY, SVGAGI. The length of the CDR3 is 17 residues. DNA for the CDR3: TGTGCCAGCAGTTATCGGAGACTAGCGGGGAAATGGGAGACCCAGTACTTC. Translating it yields CASSYRRLAGKWETQYF.

This clonotype was seen a handful of times. This rearrangement joins TRBV29-1 to TRBJ2-3; 9 nucleotides line up with TRBD2. Germline CDR1 SQVTM, CDR2 ANQGSEA. V was pared by 7 bases and J by 5 bases, with 10 bases of the junction left unmatched. The CDR3 has 14 amino acids. CDR3 bases: TGCAGCGCCGACCCGGGACTAGCAAAAGATACGCAGTATTTT. Its protein is CSADPGLAKDTQYF.

The chain joins TRBV5-1 to TRBJ1-5; unclear D gene. The CDR3 is made up of 14 amino acids. CDR1 and CDR2 from the germline V gene are SGHRS and YFSETQ. V lost 1 base and J 2 bases, leaving 7 bases between the germline ends. CDR3 sequence reads: CASSLWPGNQPQHF. Here the CDR3 DNA reads TGCGCCAGCAGCTTGTGGCCAGGCAATCAGCCCCAGCATTTT. The full variable domain, in which reference TRBV5-1 and TRBJ1-5 provide the parts outside the CDR3, is KAGVTQTPRYLIKTRGQQVTLSCSPISGHRSVSWYQQTPGQGLQFLFEYFSETQRNKGNFPGRFSGRQFSNSRSEMNVSTLELGDSALYLCASSLWPGNQPQHFGDGTRLSIL.

This clonotype has at least ten counts. The chain employs TRBV7-2 and TRBJ1-6; D not certain. This CDR3 region has 15 residues. Germline V gene sequence: CDR1 SGHTA, CDR2 FQGNSA. Trimming took 5 bases from V and 0 from J, leaving 8 bases between them. The CDR3 sequence: CASSPRSSYNSPLHF. CDR3 nucleotide sequence: TGTGCCAGCAGCCCCCGGAGCTCCTATAATTCACCCCTCCACTTT. The full variable domain, completed using reference TRBV7-2 and TRBJ1-6, is GAGVSQSPSNKVTEKGKDVELRCDPISGHTALYWYRQSLGQGLEFLIYFQGNSAPDKSGLPSDRFSAERTGGSVSTLTIQRTQQEDSAVYLCASSPRSSYNSPLHFGNGTRLTVT.

Concerning this clonotype itself: A read error may explain this, as a much larger clone is one base away. The CDR3 is CASSQDPGNEQFF. The DNA for the CDR3 is TGTGCCAGCAGCCAAGATCCTGGCAATGAGCAGTTCTTC. V is TRBV3-1 and J is TRBJ2-1; no definite D call. V was cut by 0 bases and J by 6 bases, with 6 bases left in between. This CDR3 is 13 amino acids long. The V gene's germline CDR1 is LGHDT and CDR2 YNNKEL (reference sequence).

A word on this clonotype: Just one base apart from a much larger clone, this may be a read error. This chain connects TRBV4-1 to TRBJ2-7; 7 positions match TRBD2. Germline lookup yields CDR1 MGHRA and CDR2 YSYEKL. The trim removed 3 bases at V and 5 bases at J, leaving 10 bases unmatched. The CDR3 length is 15 residues. The CDR3 bases are TGCGCCAGCAGCCAGGGAGCGGGAACACCGGACGAGCAGTACTTC. Translation gives CASSQGAGTPDEQYF.